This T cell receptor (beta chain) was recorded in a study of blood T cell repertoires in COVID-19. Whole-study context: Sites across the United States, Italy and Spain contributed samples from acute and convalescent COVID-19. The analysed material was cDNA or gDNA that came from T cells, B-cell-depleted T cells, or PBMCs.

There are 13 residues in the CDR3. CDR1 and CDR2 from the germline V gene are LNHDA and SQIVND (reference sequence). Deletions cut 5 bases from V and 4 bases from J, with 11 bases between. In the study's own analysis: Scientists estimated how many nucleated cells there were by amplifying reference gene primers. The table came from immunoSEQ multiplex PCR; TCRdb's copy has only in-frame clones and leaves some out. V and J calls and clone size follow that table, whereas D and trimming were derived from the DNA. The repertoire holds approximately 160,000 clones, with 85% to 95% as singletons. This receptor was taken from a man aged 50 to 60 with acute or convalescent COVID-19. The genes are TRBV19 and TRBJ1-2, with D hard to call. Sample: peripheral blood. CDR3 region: CASSSYSVYGYTF. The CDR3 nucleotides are TGTGCCAGTAGTTCCTACAGTGTCTATGGCTACACCTTC.